A selection of T cell receptor beta chains follows, all from one sample in a study of cytomegalovirus exposure and HLA in healthy donors. This table comes from immunoSEQ multiplex PCR, and its TCRdb copy is limited to in-frame clones, with some not included. The sample data list 100,000 to 150,000 clones. The specimen sequenced was PBMCs. Receptors originate from a man younger than 35 in good health and CMV-seronegative. Each CDR3 is given with its conserved first and last residue. D genes are given only for firm matches.

>-|15|TRBJ1-1|TRBV6-1
CASSEVAGSNTEAFF
TGTGCCAGCAGTGAAGTTGCAGGATCGAACACTGAAGCTTTCTTT
>-|15|TRBJ2-3|TRBV19
CASIKKPGPQGKQYF
TGTGCCAGTATCAAAAAACCGGGACCACAGGGAAAGCAGTATTTT
>TRBD1|15|TRBJ1-5|TRBV7-8
CASSFGTGVNQPQHF
TGTGCCAGCAGCTTCGGGACAGGGGTCAATCAGCCCCAGCATTTT
>-|15|TRBJ1-1|TRBV6-5
CASSRSGILNTEAFF
TGTGCCAGCAGCCGTTCAGGAATTCTGAACACTGAAGCTTTCTTT
>-|14|TRBJ1-1|TRBV19
CASSIGALNTEAFF
TGTGCCAGTAGTATTGGGGCGCTGAACACTGAAGCTTTCTTT
>-|16|TRBJ1-1|TRBV7-9
CASSSPRQAFQGEAFF
TGTGCCAGCAGCTCGCCCCGACAGGCCTTTCAGGGGGAAGCTTTCTTT
>-|16|TRBJ2-3|TRBV2
CASSGSLMRGLDTQYF
TGTGCCAGCAGTGGAAGTTTGATGAGGGGACTGGATACGCAGTATTTT
>TRBD1|14|TRBJ1-5|TRBV6-1
CASIRDRGNQPQHF
TGTGCCAGCATACGAGACAGGGGCAATCAGCCCCAGCATTTT
>TRBD1|16|TRBJ2-2|TRBV30
CAWAPSTGWVTGELFF
TGTGCCTGGGCCCCTTCGACAGGGTGGGTCACCGGGGAGCTGTTTTTT
>TRBD1|13|TRBJ1-1|TRBV29-1
CSVAVSTGTEAFF
TGCAGCGTTGCCGTCTCGACAGGGACTGAAGCTTTCTTT
>TRBD2|14|TRBJ2-4|TRBV30
CAWSVAGGRYIQYF
TGTGCCTGGAGTGTGGCGGGGGGCCGATACATTCAGTACTTC
>TRBD2|18|TRBJ2-3|TRBV19
CASTMDLAGGPGTDTQYF
TGTGCCAGTACCATGGATCTAGCGGGAGGGCCGGGGACAGATACGCAGTATTTT
>TRBD1|18|TRBJ2-7|TRBV4-2
CASSQRGDRDRLTYEQYF
TGTGCCAGCAGCCAAAGAGGGGACCGGGACAGGCTGACCTACGAGCAGTACTTC
>TRBD2|17|TRBJ2-2|TRBV7-9
CASSLTLSGSSTGELFF
TGTGCCAGCAGCCTTACCCTTAGCGGGAGTAGCACCGGGGAGCTGTTTTTT
>-|15|TRBJ2-1|TRBV21-1
CASSKGRGLLQEQFF
TGTGCCAGCAGCAAAGGCAGGGGCCTATTGCAAGAGCAGTTCTTC
>TRBD1|21|TRBJ2-6|TRBV10-3
CAISESWVDRSKRSGANVLTF
TGTGCCATCAGTGAGTCGTGGGTGGACAGGTCAAAGAGATCTGGGGCCAACGTCCTGACTTTC
>TRBD2|14|TRBJ2-7|TRBV29-1
CSVELAGILYEQYF
TGCAGCGTTGAACTAGCGGGTATTTTATACGAGCAGTACTTC
>TRBD2|19|TRBJ2-7|TRBV7-9
CASSPREKGRTSAVYEQYF
TGTGCCAGCAGCCCACGGGAAAAGGGCAGGACTAGCGCCGTCTACGAGCAGTACTTC
>-|14|TRBJ2-7|TRBV28
CASSLSGTTLGQYF
TGTGCCAGCAGTTTATCCGGGACAACGCTTGGGCAGTACTTC
>-|13|TRBJ1-4|TRBV2
CASRDSTEEKLFF
TGTGCCAGCAGGGACAGCACGGAAGAAAAACTGTTTTTT
>TRBD2|13|TRBJ2-7|TRBV30
CAFGTSVYYEQYF
TGTGCCTTCGGGACTAGCGTATACTACGAGCAGTACTTC
>TRBD2|14|TRBJ2-7|TRBV19
CASSTGTKRDEQYF
TGTGCCAGTAGTACTGGGACTAAACGAGACGAGCAGTACTTC
>-|13|TRBJ1-1|TRBV28
CASSPRPGVEAFF
TGTGCCAGCAGCCCTCGACCGGGAGTGGAAGCTTTCTTT
>-|15|TRBJ2-1|TRBV19
CASSLTGSSYNEQFF
TGTGCCAGTAGTCTGACGGGGAGCTCCTACAATGAGCAGTTCTTC
>TRBD2|16|TRBJ2-1|TRBV5-6
CASSLAAGLAGEEQFF
TGTGCCAGCAGCTTGGCCGCGGGACTAGCGGGGGAGGAGCAGTTCTTC
>TRBD1|15|TRBJ2-5|TRBV7-9
CASSLFDRDRGHQYF
TGTGCCAGCAGCTTATTCGATCGGGACAGGGGGCACCAGTACTTC
>TRBD1|14|TRBJ1-4|TRBV9
CASSSGQSNEKLFF
TGTGCCAGCAGCTCGGGACAGTCCAATGAAAAACTGTTTTTT
>TRBD2|17|TRBJ2-1|TRBV5-1
CASFGSGSLSSYNEQFF
TGCGCCAGCTTCGGTAGCGGGAGCCTGAGCTCCTACAATGAGCAGTTCTTC
>-|13|TRBJ1-1|TRBV25-1
CASNRGGGTEAFF
TGTGCCAGCAACCGAGGTGGGGGGACTGAAGCTTTCTTT